The sequence of this T cell receptor beta chain was determined in a study of T-cell reconstitution after alpha-beta-depleted transplantation in children (dated by TCRdb to the mid-2010s). For the study in its entirety: Using TCR repertoire profiling, the study followed T-cell immune reconstitution in a quantitative way in children after TCRalphabeta/CD19-depleted allogeneic hematopoietic cell transplantation.

Library creation used PCR. The sequencer was an Illumina HiSeq 2500. Molecular barcoding was employed in the preparation of TCR libraries, with unique molecular identifiers being used to normalize TCRbeta repertoire quantification. TCRdb applied fastp at Q25 and MiXCR to the public reads, then kept only in-frame beta chains. Each record represents a unique CDR3 protein, reported with the most common genes and DNA among its rows. The sample table records around 400,000 distinct CDR3 sequences; approximately 11% of these occur just once. The ten biggest clones cover roughly 6% of the sample. This clonotype was seen only a few times. Its antigen target is currently unknown. Per-base qualities were not stored, and no clone one base away is much larger. V ends up 3 bases short and J 5 bases short, with an unmatched junction base count of 1. The CDR3, from cysteine to phenylalanine, totals 15 residues. CDR3 DNA is the only sequence kept; it has 45 bases, read in frame from the first base. The CDR1 and CDR2 encoded by the germline V gene are SGDLS and YYNGEE.

Sequencing used PBMCs from the stem cell graft donor, obtained from the stem cell graft. The sequence was collected from a human donor who donated a stem cell graft to a child with acute myeloid leukemia. The rearrangement combines TRBV9 with TRBJ2-1; 14 middle bases align to TRBD2. The nucleotide sequence reads TGTGCCAGCAGCGCGGGACTAGCGGGGGACAATGAGCAGTTCTTC. Translation gives CASSAGLAGDNEQFF.